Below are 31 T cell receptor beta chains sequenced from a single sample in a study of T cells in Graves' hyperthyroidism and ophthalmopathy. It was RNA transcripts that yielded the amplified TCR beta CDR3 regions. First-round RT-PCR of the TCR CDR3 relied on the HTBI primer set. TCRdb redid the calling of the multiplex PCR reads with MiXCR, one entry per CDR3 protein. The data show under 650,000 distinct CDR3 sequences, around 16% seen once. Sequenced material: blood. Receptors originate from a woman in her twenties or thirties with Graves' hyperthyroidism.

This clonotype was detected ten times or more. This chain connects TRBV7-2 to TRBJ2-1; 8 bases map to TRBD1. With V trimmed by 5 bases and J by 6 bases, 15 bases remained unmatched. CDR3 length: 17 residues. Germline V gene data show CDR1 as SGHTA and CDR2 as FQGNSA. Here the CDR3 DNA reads TGTGCCAGCAGCCAACTCCGGACAGGGAAGCAGCGCAATGAGCAGTTCTTC. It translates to CASSQLRTGKQRNEQFF.

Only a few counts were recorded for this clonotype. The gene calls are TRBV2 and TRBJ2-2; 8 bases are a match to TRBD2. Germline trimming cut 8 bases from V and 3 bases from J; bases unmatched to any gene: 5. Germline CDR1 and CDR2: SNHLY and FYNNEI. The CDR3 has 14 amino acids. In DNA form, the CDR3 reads TGTGCCAGCGGAATACTAGCGGACACCGGGGAGCTGTTTTTT. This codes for CASGILADTGELFF.

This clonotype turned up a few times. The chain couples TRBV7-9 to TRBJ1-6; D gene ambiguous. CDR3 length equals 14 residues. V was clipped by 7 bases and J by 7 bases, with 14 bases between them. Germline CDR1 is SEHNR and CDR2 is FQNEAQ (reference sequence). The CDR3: CASKLSEGNSPLHF. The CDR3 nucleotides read TGTGCCAGCAAGTTGAGCGAGGGAAATTCACCCCTCCACTTT.

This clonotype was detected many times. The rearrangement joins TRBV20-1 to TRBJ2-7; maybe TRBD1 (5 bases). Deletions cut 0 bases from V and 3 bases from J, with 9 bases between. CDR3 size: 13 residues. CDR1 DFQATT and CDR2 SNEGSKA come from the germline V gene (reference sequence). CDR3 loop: CSAREAGYYEQYF. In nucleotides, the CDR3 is TGCAGTGCTAGAGAAGCAGGGTACTACGAGCAGTACTTC.

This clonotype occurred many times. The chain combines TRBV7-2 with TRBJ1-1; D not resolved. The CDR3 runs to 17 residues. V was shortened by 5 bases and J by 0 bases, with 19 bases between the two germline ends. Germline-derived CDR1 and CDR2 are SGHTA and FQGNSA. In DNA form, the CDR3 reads TGTGCCAGCAGCACCCGAGGCGGCATAGAGATGAACACTGAAGCTTTCTTT. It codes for CASSTRGGIEMNTEAFF. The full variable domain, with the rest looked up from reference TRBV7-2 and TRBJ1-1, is GAGVSQSPSNKVTEKGKDVELRCDPISGHTALYWYRQSLGQGLEFLIYFQGNSAPDKSGLPSDRFSAERTGGSVSTLTIQRTQQEDSAVYLCASSTRGGIEMNTEAFFGQGTRLTVV.

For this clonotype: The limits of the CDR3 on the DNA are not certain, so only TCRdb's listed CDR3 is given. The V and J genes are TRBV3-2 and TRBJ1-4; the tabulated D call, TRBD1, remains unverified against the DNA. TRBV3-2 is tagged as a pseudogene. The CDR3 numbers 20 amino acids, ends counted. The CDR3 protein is CASSQEGVGFGAPTNEKLFF.

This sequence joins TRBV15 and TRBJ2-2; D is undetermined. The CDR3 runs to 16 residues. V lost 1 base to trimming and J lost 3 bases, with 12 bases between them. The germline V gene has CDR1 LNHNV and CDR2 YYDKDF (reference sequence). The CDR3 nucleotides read TGTGCCACCAGCAGAGGAGAGGCCGATCACACCGGGGAGCTGTTTTTT. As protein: CATSRGEADHTGELFF.

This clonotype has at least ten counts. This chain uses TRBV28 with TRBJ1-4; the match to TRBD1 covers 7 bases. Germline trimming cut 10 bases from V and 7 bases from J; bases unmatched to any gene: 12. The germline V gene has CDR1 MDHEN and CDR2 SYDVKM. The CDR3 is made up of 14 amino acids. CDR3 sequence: CATHLQGGGEKLFF. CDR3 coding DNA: TGTGCCACTCACCTACAAGGGGGCGGTGAAAAACTGTTTTTT.

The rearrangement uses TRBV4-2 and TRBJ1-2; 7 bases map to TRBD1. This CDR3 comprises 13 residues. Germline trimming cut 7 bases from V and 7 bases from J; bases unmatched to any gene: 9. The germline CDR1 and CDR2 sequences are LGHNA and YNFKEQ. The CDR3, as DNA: TGTGCCAGCATGGACAGGTTAATTAGTGGCTACACCTTC. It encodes CASMDRLISGYTF.

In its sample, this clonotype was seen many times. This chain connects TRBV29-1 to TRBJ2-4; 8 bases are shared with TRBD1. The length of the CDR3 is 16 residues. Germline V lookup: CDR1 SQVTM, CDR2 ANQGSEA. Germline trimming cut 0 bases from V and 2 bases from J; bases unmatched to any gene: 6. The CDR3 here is CSVEDWTGRSKNIQYF. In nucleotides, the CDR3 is TGCAGCGTTGAAGATTGGACAGGGAGGTCCAAAAACATTCAGTACTTC.

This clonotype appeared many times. CDR3 in amino acids: CASSYSTAMNTEAFF. In DNA, the CDR3 is TGTGCCAGCAGTTATTCGACAGCTATGAACACTGAAGCTTTCTTT. This rearrangement joins TRBV28 to TRBJ1-1, with D possibly matching TRBD1 (5 bases). The germline V gene encodes CDR1 MDHEN and CDR2 SYDVKM. This CDR3 has 15 amino acids. V lost 4 bases, J lost 0 bases, and 12 bases lay in between.

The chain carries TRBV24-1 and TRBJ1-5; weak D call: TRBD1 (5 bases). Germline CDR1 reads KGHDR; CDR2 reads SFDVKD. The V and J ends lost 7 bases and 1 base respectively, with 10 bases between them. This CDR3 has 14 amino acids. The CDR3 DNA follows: TGTGCCACCAGAGGGACGGGAAGCAATCAGCCCCAGCATTTT. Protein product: CATRGTGSNQPQHF.

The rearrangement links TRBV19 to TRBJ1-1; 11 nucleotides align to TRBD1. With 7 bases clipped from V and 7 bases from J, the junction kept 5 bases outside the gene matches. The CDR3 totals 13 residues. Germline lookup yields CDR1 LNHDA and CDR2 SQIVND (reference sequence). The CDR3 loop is CASTRTGGIEAFF. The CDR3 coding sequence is TGTGCCAGTACCCGGACAGGGGGCATTGAAGCTTTCTTT.

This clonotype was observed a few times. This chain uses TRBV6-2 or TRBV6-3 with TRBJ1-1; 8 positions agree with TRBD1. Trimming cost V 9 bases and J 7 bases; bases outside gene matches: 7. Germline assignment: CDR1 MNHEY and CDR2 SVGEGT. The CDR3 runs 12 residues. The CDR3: CASRQGFGEAFF. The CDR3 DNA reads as TGTGCCAGTAGACAGGGGTTCGGTGAAGCTTTCTTT.

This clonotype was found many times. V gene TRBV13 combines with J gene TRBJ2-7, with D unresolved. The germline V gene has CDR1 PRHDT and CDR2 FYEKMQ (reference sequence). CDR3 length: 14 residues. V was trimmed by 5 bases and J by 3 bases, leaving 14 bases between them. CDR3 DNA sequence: TGTGCCAGCAGCATCCGACAAGCCCACTACGAGCAGTACTTC. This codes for CASSIRQAHYEQYF.

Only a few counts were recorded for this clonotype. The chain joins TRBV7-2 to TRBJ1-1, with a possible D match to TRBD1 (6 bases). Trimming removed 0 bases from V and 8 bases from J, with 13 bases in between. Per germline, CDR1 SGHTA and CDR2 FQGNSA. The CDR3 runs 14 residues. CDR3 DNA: TGTGCCAGCAGCTTAGCTTATAATACAGGGGAAGCTTTCTTT. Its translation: CASSLAYNTGEAFF.

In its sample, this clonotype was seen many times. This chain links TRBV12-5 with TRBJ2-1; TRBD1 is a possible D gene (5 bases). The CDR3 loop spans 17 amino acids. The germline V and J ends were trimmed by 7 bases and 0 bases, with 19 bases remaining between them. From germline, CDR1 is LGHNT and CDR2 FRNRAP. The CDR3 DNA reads TGTGCTAGTGCCCCCCCGTGGGGCTCGAGCTCCTACAATGAGCAGTTCTTC. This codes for CASAPPWGSSSYNEQFF. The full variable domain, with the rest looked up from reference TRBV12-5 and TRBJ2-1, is DARVTQTPRHKVTEMGQEVTMRCQPILGHNTVFWYRQTMMQGLELLAYFRNRAPLDDSGMPKDRFSAEMPDATLATLKIQPSEPRDSAVYFCASAPPWGSSSYNEQFFGPGTRLTVL.

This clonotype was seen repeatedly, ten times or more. The CDR3 DNA is TGTGCCAGCAGCCCTGACAGGGGGCGGAACACTGAAGCTTTCTTT. This gives the protein CASSPDRGRNTEAFF. The genes are TRBV6-1 and TRBJ1-1, with TRBD1 matching over 10 bases. V shed 6 bases, J shed 1 base, and the junction held 5 bases outside the gene matches. The germline gives CDR1 MNHNS, CDR2 SASEGT. CDR3 length equals 15 residues.

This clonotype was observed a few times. In DNA, the CDR3 is TGTGCCAGTAGTATGGCGGGAATCTATAATTCACCCCTCCACTTT. Its protein is CASSMAGIYNSPLHF. V gene TRBV19 combines with J gene TRBJ1-6, with D uncertain. The CDR3 length is 15 residues. Trimming took off 3 bases at V and 3 bases at J, with 9 bases between the two ends. The V gene's germline CDR1 is LNHDA and CDR2 SQIVND (reference sequence).

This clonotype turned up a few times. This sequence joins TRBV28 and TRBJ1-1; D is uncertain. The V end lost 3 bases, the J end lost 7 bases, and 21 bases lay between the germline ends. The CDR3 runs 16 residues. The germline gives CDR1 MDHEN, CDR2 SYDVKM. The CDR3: CASSFKRWAEGSEAFF. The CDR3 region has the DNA TGTGCCAGCAGTTTCAAGCGATGGGCAGAAGGGAGTGAAGCTTTCTTT.

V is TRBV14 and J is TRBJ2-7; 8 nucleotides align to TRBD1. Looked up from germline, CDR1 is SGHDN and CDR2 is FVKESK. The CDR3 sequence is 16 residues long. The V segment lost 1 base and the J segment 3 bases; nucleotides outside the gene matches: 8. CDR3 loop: CASSQGRSGTGYEQYF. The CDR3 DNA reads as TGTGCCAGCAGCCAAGGTCGCTCCGGGACAGGCTACGAGCAGTACTTC.

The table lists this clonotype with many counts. The chain's CDR3 is CASSFGQGAPGYTF. CDR3 nucleotides: TGTGCCAGCAGTTTTGGACAGGGGGCGCCTGGCTACACCTTC. The chain employs TRBV28 and TRBJ1-2; 11 nucleotides match TRBD1. In germline, CDR1 is MDHEN, CDR2 SYDVKM. The V segment lost 3 bases and the J segment 7 bases; nucleotides outside the gene matches: 4. This CDR3 comprises 14 residues.

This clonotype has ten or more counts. This chain's CDR3 is CASRATPSGAGELFF. In DNA form, the CDR3 reads TGTGCCAGCAGGGCCACACCGTCAGGGGCCGGGGAGCTGTTTTTT. This sequence joins TRBV28 and TRBJ2-2; D might be TRBD1 (6 bases). CDR3 length: 15 residues. Between the trimmed V and J ends, which lost 6 bases and 6 bases, there was a span of 17 bases. Per germline, CDR1 MDHEN and CDR2 SYDVKM. The variable domain in full, completed from reference TRBV28 and TRBJ2-2, reads DVKVTQSSRYLVKRTGEKVFLECVQDMDHENMFWYRQDPGLGLRLIYFSYDVKMKEKGDIPEGYSVSREKKERFSLILESASTNQTSMYLCASRATPSGAGELFFGEGSRLTVL.

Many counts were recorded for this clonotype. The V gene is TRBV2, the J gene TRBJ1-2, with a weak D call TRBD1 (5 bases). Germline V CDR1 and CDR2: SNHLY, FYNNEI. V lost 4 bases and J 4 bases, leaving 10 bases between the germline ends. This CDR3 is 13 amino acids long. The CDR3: CASSGGPAYGYTF. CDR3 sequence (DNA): TGTGCCAGCAGTGGGGGACCGGCCTATGGCTACACCTTC.

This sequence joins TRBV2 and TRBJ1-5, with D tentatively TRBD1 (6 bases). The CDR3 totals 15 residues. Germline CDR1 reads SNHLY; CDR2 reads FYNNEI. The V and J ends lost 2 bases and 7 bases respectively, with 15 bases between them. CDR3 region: CASSEISTGVQPQHF. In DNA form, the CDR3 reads TGTGCCAGCAGTGAAATTTCGACAGGAGTCCAGCCCCAGCATTTT.

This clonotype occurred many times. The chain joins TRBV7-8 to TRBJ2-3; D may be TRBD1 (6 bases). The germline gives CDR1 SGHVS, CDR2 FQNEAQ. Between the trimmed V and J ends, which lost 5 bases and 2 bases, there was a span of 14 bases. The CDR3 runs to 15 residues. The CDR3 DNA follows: TGTGCCAGCAGCCGCCGGGACACCATCACAGATACGCAGTATTTT. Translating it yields CASSRRDTITDTQYF.

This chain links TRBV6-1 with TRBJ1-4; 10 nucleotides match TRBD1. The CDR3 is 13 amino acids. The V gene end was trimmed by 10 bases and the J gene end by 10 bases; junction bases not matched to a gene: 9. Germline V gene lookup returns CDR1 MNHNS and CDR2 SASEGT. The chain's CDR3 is CATQPGQGLKLFF. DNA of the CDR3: TGTGCCACCCAACCGGGACAGGGGTTAAAACTGTTTTTT.

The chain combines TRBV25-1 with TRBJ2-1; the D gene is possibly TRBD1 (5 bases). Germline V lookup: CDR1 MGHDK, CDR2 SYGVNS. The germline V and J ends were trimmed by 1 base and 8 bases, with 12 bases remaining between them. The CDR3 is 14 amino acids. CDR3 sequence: CASSEFGTRDEQFF. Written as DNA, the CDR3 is TGTGCCAGCAGTGAATTTGGCACCAGGGATGAGCAGTTCTTC.

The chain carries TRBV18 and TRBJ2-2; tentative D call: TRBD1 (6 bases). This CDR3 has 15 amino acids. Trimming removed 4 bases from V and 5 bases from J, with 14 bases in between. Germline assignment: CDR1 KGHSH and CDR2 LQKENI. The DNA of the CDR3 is TGTGCCAGCTCACTCAGGACAGACAGAACCGGGGAGCTGTTTTTT. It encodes CASSLRTDRTGELFF.

The CDR3 region has the DNA TGTGCCAGTAGTACGCCCGCCGGGACTAGCGGCAATGAGCAGTTCTTC. Its protein product is CASSTPAGTSGNEQFF. The gene calls are TRBV19 and TRBJ2-1; 11 nucleotides agree with TRBD2. Trimming at V came to 4 bases and at J to 6 bases, leaving 8 bases not matched to a gene. From germline, CDR1 is LNHDA and CDR2 SQIVND (reference sequence). The CDR3 is 16 residues long.

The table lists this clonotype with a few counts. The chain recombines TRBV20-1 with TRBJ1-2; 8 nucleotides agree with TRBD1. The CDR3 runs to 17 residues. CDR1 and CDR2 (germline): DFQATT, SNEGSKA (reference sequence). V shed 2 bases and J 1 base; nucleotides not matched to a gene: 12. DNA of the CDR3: TGCAGTGCTAGACCGGCAGCTGGACAGGGAGTTAACTATGGCTACACCTTC. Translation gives CSARPAAGQGVNYGYTF.